The 14 T cell receptor beta chains listed next were all sequenced from one sample in a study of T cell responses to AZD1222 COVID-19 vaccine. Produced via immunoSEQ multiplex PCR; TCRdb's table is partial and in-frame only. The sample contains over 50,000 clones, about 90% of which appear only once. The sample consisted of peripheral blood, taken 28 days after the second AZD1222 dose. These receptors were obtained from an adult who received the AZD1222 COVID-19 vaccine.

The V and J genes are TRBV5-1 and TRBJ2-3; D ambiguous. This CDR3 is built from 13 residues. V shed 0 bases and J shed 0 bases, with 2 bases lying between them. Germline V lookup: CDR1 SGHRS, CDR2 YFSETQ. CDR3 region: CASSLGSTDTQYF. The DNA for the CDR3 is TGCGCCAGCAGCTTGGGGAGCACAGATACGCAGTATTTT.

The chain recombines TRBV19 with TRBJ1-5; D unclear. The CDR3 loop spans 10 amino acids. From germline, CDR1 is LNHDA and CDR2 SQIVND (reference sequence). Trimming cost V 9 bases and J 5 bases, with 5 bases left between them. CDR3 DNA: TGTGCCAGCGAAGATCAGCCCCAGCATTTT. Translating it yields CASEDQPQHF.

V usage is TRBV5-4 and J usage is TRBJ1-1, with TRBD1 as a possible D gene (5 bases). Between the trimmed V and J ends, which lost 5 bases and 4 bases, there was a span of 15 bases. The germline V gene encodes CDR1 SGHNT and CDR2 YYREEE (reference sequence). This CDR3 contains 14 residues. CDR3 sequence (DNA): TGTGCCAGCAGTCATCAGGGAGGGAGCACTGAAGCTTTCTTT. Its translation: CASSHQGGSTEAFF.

The rearrangement links TRBV7-2 to TRBJ1-1; D uncertain. The CDR3 covers 13 residues. V was cut by 2 bases and J by 3 bases, with 7 bases left in between. Germline V gene sequence: CDR1 SGHTA, CDR2 FQGNSA. In DNA, the CDR3 is TGTGCCAGCAGCTTAACCGAAGACACTGAAGCTTTCTTT. This gives the protein CASSLTEDTEAFF. The full variable domain, with the rest looked up from reference TRBV7-2 and TRBJ1-1, is GAGVSQSPSNKVTEKGKDVELRCDPISGHTALYWYRQSLGQGLEFLIYFQGNSAPDKSGLPSDRFSAERTGGSVSTLTIQRTQQEDSAVYLCASSLTEDTEAFFGQGTRLTVV.

V gene TRBV5-4 combines with J gene TRBJ1-5; 8 bases agree with TRBD1. The V gene end was trimmed by 4 bases and the J gene end by 5 bases; junction bases not matched to a gene: 2. This CDR3 region has 13 residues. Germline values: CDR1 SGHNT, CDR2 YYREEE (reference sequence). CDR3 in DNA: TGTGCCAGCAGCCTGGACAGGGATCAGCCCCAGCATTTT. This translates into CASSLDRDQPQHF.

This clone came up a few times. This chain uses TRBV2 with TRBJ2-6; TRBD1 might be the D (6 bases). V was shortened by 3 bases and J by 1 base, with 22 bases between the two germline ends. From germline, CDR1 is SNHLY and CDR2 FYNNEI. CDR3 size: 20 residues. The DNA for the CDR3 is TGTGCCAGCAGTGACGTCGGGACCGGGACAATTTCTTCTGGGGCCAACGTCCTGACTTTC. The encoded protein is CASSDVGTGTISSGANVLTF.

The rearrangement uses TRBV5-6 and TRBJ2-5; D is undetermined. This CDR3 is 14 amino acids long. Germline V gene sequence: CDR1 SGHDT, CDR2 YYEEEE. V was cut by 2 bases and J by 4 bases, with 12 bases left in between. The chain's CDR3 is CASSFDVRAETQYF. CDR3 coding DNA: TGTGCCAGCAGCTTTGACGTGCGAGCAGAGACCCAGTACTTC.

This chain connects TRBV18 to TRBJ1-2; 10 bases line up with TRBD1. Trimming removed 7 bases from V and 2 bases from J; junction bases left unmatched: 4. The germline V gene has CDR1 KGHSH and CDR2 LQKENI. This CDR3 comprises 14 residues. The CDR3 DNA reads TGTGCCAGCTATCCGGACAGGGGGAACTATGGCTACACCTTC. This codes for CASYPDRGNYGYTF.

The V gene is TRBV11-3, the J gene TRBJ1-2; D not certain. Germline assignment: CDR1 SGHNT and CDR2 YENEEA. Between the trimmed V and J ends, which lost 3 bases and 4 bases, there was a span of 6 bases. The length of the CDR3 is 12 residues. The chain's CDR3 is CASSLDTYGYTF. The CDR3 DNA sequence: TGTGCCAGCAGCTTGGATACCTATGGCTACACCTTC.

The V call is TRBV19, the J call TRBJ2-1, with D possibly matching TRBD1 (5 bases). Germline V gene sequence: CDR1 LNHDA, CDR2 SQIVND (reference sequence). The V end was cut by 5 bases, the J end by 3 bases, with 8 bases between. This CDR3 contains 13 residues. CDR3 in amino acids: CASSPDSYNEQFF. The CDR3 coding sequence is TGTGCCAGTAGTCCAGACAGCTACAATGAGCAGTTCTTC.

The J gene is TRBJ1-2, the V gene TRBV5-5, with D hard to call. Germline V gene lookup returns CDR1 SGHKS and CDR2 YYEKEE (reference sequence). The CDR3 extends over 15 amino acids. V lost 1 base to trimming and J lost 1 base, with 11 bases between them. This chain's CDR3 is CASSLFGTFNYGYTF. CDR3 DNA sequence: TGTGCCAGCAGCTTGTTTGGAACTTTTAACTATGGCTACACCTTC.

The rearrangement uses TRBV11-3 and TRBJ2-1; D unresolved. CDR1 is SGHNT and CDR2 is YENEEA in the germline V gene. V was pared by 5 bases and J by 1 base, with 9 bases between. The CDR3 sequence is 14 residues long. CDR3 bases: TGTGCCAGCAGCGCCGACATTTCCTACAATGAGCAGTTCTTC. Its protein product is CASSADISYNEQFF.

The V call is TRBV7-3, the J call TRBJ2-3; D remains unclear. CDR3 length: 16 amino acids. Germline V lookup: CDR1 SGHTA, CDR2 FQGTGA. V was shortened by 5 bases and J by 1 base, with 16 bases between the two germline ends. This CDR3 reads CASSPESRGGTDTQYF. DNA of the CDR3: TGTGCCAGCAGCCCTGAGTCCCGCGGTGGCACAGATACGCAGTATTTT.

This sequence joins TRBV2 and TRBJ1-1; maybe TRBD1 (6 bases). The CDR3 is 13 amino acids. The germline gives CDR1 SNHLY, CDR2 FYNNEI. V lost 7 bases to trimming and J lost 2 bases, with 11 bases between them. CDR3 loop: CASTRDKNTEAFF. CDR3 bases: TGTGCCAGCACGCGGGACAAAAACACTGAAGCTTTCTTT.